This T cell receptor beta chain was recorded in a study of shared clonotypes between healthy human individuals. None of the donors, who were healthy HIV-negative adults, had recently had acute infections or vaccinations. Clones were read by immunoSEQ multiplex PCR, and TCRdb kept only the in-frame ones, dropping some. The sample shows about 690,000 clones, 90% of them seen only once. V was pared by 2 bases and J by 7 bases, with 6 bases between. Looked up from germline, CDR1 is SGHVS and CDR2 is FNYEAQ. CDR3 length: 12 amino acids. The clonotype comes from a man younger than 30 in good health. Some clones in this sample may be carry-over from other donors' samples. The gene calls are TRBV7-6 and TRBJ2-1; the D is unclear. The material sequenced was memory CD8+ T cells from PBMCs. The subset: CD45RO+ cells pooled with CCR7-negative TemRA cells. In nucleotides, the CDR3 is TGTGCCAGCAGCTTAAATAAGAATGAGCAGTTCTTC. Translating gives CASSLNKNEQFF.